This TCR beta chain was identified during a study of siplizumab effects on memory and regulatory T cells. General study findings and limits: Proliferating siplizumab-cultured Tregs lacked confirmed suppressive function. Siplizumab brought about a significant reduction in alloreactive sequences traceable to unstimulated CD4+ memory cells.

This CDR3 is built from 15 residues. Germline CDR1 is SNHLY and CDR2 is FYNNEI. V gave up 6 bases and J gave up 3 bases, with 17 bases separating them. Concerning this clone itself: Its specificity is not known.

Libraries were prepared by immunoSEQ multiplex PCR; TCRdb keeps only in-frame clonotypes and omits some of them. This sample carries about 40,000 clones, 89% of them seen once, and the ten largest clones take roughly 0.25%. Material for sequencing was naive CD4+ T cells sorted from blood. This TCR was sampled from a human donor in good health. The chain links TRBV2 to TRBJ1-2; D possibly corresponds to TRBD1 (6 bases). The DNA for the CDR3 is TGTGCCAGCAGCCTCAGGGGCCCCGAAGACTATGGCTACACCTTC. The encoded protein is CASSLRGPEDYGYTF.